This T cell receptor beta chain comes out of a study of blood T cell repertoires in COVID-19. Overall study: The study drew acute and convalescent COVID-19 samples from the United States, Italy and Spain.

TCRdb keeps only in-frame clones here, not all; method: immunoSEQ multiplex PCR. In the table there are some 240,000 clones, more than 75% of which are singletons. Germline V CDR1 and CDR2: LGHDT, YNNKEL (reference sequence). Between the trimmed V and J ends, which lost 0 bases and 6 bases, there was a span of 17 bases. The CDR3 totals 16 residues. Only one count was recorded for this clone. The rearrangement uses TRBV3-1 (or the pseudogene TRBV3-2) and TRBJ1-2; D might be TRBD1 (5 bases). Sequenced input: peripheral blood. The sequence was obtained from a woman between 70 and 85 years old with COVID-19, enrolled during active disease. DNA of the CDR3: TGTGCCAGCAGCCAAGAGGTCCTCAGGGAATTCAATGGCTACACCTTC. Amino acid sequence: CASSQEVLREFNGYTF.